The T cell receptor beta chain under discussion was sequenced for a study of metastatic and nonmetastatic thyroid tumors. Across the whole study: The authors compared repertoires across blood and tumor or nodule tissue from malignant and benign thyroid patients.

In the source study's methods: A classifier for distant metastasis in papillary thyroid cancer was constructed using CDR3 differences observed across clinicopathological groups. Through MiXCR, TCRdb re-clonotyped the PCR reads. The V and J calls and clone size come from TCRdb's table, not from the authors' own analysis. The sample comprises 25,000 to 30,000 clones, around 16% of which are singletons, and 15% to 18% rests with the top ten. All patients were treatment-naive before thyroid surgery. Between the trimmed V and J ends, which lost 4 bases and 2 bases, there was a span of 14 bases. Looked up from germline, CDR1 is SGHVS and CDR2 is FNYEAQ. This CDR3 comprises 15 residues. At least ten counts were recorded for this clone. Antigen specificity is unknown. Study-wide findings and caveats: When malignant thyroid tumors were compared with benign nodules, TCR beta diversity was reportedly significantly higher in the malignant tumors. This held in both blood and tumor samples.

Sequencing used blood. V gene TRBV7-6 combines with J gene TRBJ1-1; D remains ambiguous. This receptor was identified in a male donor with papillary thyroid cancer or a benign thyroid nodule (not recorded which). Some clones in this sample may be carry-over from other donors' samples. CDR3 sequence: CASSSTPGPNTEAFF. CDR3 nucleotides: TGTGCCAGCAGCTCCACCCCTGGCCCCAACACTGAAGCTTTCTTT.